The T cell receptor (beta chain) under discussion was sequenced for a study of shared clonotypes between healthy human individuals. Overall study results and limits: It was anticipated that sequencing depth would influence how many clonotypes donors shared.

As concerns this clone: What it recognizes is unknown.

Method: immunoSEQ multiplex PCR; TCRdb's copy keeps in-frame clones and lacks some. In the table there are about 1 million clones, approximately 68% of which are singletons. This sequence was found in a man between 18 and 29 years old in good health. Sequencing was carried out using memory CD4+ T cells sorted from blood. Indicated subset: CD45RA-negative fraction.

CDR3 DNA sequence: TGTGCCAGCAGCTCCCAGGGACAGAGTAATTCACCCCTCCACTTT. Protein product: CASSSQGQSNSPLHF. The chain joins TRBV7-2 to TRBJ1-6; TRBD1 agrees at 7 bases. The ends lost 4 bases at V and 6 bases at J; junction bases unmatched: 6. The CDR3 extends over 15 amino acids. CDR1 SGHTA and CDR2 FQGNSA come from the germline V gene.